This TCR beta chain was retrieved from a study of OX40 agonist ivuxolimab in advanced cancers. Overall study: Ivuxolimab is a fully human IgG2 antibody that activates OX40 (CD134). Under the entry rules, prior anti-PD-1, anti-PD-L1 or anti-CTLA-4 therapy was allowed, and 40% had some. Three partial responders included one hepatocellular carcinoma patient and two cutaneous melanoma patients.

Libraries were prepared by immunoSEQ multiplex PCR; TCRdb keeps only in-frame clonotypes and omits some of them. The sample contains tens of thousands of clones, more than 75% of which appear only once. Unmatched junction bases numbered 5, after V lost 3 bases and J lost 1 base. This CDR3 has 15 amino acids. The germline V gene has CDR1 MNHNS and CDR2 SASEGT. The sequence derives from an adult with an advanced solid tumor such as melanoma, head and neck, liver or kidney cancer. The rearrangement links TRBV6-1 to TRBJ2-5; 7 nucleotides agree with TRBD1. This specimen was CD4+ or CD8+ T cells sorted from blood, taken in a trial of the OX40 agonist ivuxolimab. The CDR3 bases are TGTGCCAGCAGTGAGGTCCGGGACAGCCAAGAGACCCAGTACTTC. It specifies CASSEVRDSQETQYF.